This TCR beta chain was sequenced during a study of post-analysis software for immune sequencing data. Study summary: Relapsing-remitting, secondary progressive and progressive-relapsing multiple sclerosis were all included among the disease courses.

This clonotype was counted a few times. The target antigen is unknown. The TCR beta cDNA libraries contained unique molecular identifiers. Once 1 to 10 million T cells were used, roughly 490,000 cDNA molecules resulted. MiXCR, run by TCRdb on the PCR reads, gives a single entry per CDR3 protein. The table has about 500,000 distinct CDR3 sequences, around 40% seen once; the top ten hold over 10%. CDR1 and CDR2 from the germline V gene are SGDLS and YYNGEE. V lost 4 bases and J 1 base, leaving 16 bases between the germline ends. This CDR3 region has 16 residues. Study-level points and caveats: Roughly 5 TRBV segments (TRBV5-6, TRBV5-1 and TRBV20-1 among them) occurred more frequently in patients than in controls. Those with multiple sclerosis, the patient group, showed significantly lower normalized Chao1 diversity than controls.

The sample taken for sequencing was blood. The chain links TRBV9 to TRBJ2-3; D is unclear. The source of this sequence is a girl aged 10-17 years with multiple sclerosis. The chain's CDR3 is CASSPLWGSGTDTQYF. CDR3 nucleotide sequence: TGTGCCAGCAGCCCCCTTTGGGGATCAGGCACAGATACGCAGTATTTT.